What follows are 8 T cell receptor beta chains derived from one specimen sequenced in a study of early T cells in non-severe SARS-CoV-2 infection. One entry per CDR3 protein results from TCRdb running MiXCR on the 5' RACE reads. The sample has 60,000 to 65,000 distinct CDR3 sequences, roughly 8.8% seen once. The sequenced material came from whole blood. These TCRs come from an adult who was a healthcare worker with PCR-confirmed SARS-CoV-2 infection or an uninfected control (not recorded which).

This clonotype was seen a few times. The rearrangement links TRBV10-1 to TRBJ2-2; tentatively, D is TRBD1 (5 bases). Germline CDR1 WNHNN, CDR2 SYGVQD (reference sequence). The CDR3 loop spans 17 amino acids. V dropped 4 bases and J dropped 6 bases, with 21 bases sitting between them. Here the CDR3 reads CASSGRQGTQRPGELFF. CDR3 in DNA: TGCGCCAGCAGTGGGCGGCAGGGAACTCAAAGGCCCGGGGAGCTGTTTTTT.

This clonotype was seen a handful of times. The chain has TRBV11-2 and TRBJ2-7; possible D gene TRBD1, 5 bases. Germline CDR1 and CDR2: SGHAT and FQNNGV. V was pared by 3 bases and J by 0 bases, with 12 bases between. CDR3 length: 15 amino acids. The CDR3 sequence is CASSFRELGSYEQYV. For the CDR3, the DNA is TGTGCCAGCAGCTTCAGGGAACTCGGCTCCTACGAGCAGTACGTC.

There are a few counts of this clonotype. This chain joins TRBV9 and TRBJ2-1, with D possibly TRBD1 on 5 matching bases. The germline CDR1 and CDR2 sequences are SGDLS and YYNGEE. Trimming pared 0 bases from V and 0 bases from J, leaving 10 bases between. This CDR3 is 16 amino acids long. CDR3 sequence reads: CASSVGIGASYNEQFF. The CDR3 region has the DNA TGTGCCAGCAGCGTAGGAATAGGGGCCTCCTACAATGAGCAGTTCTTC.

This clonotype was seen repeatedly, ten times or more. The chain employs TRBV12-3 or TRBV12-4 and TRBJ2-5; a weak D match, TRBD2 (5 bases). This CDR3 is built from 14 residues. V shed 6 bases and J shed 5 bases, with 16 bases lying between them. The CDR3 region has the DNA TGTGCCAGCAGCCGTTTCGAGGGCATTGAGACCCAGTACTTC. Translated: CASSRFEGIETQYF.

V gene TRBV28 combines with J gene TRBJ1-4, with 10 bases identical to TRBD1. The CDR3 runs to 15 residues. The ends lost 3 bases at V and 8 bases at J; junction bases unmatched: 6. CDR1 is MDHEN, CDR2 SYDVKM, per germline. Here the CDR3 reads CASSFPRQGAEKLFF. CDR3 DNA sequence: TGTGCCAGCAGTTTCCCCAGACAGGGGGCGGAAAAACTGTTTTTT.

This clonotype was picked up many times. This chain links TRBV4-1 with TRBJ2-1; 7 bases map to TRBD1. Germline CDR1 MGHRA, CDR2 YSYEKL. This CDR3 has 16 residues. Trimming at V came to 4 bases and at J to 0 bases, leaving 6 bases not matched to a gene. The CDR3 sequence is CASSLNTGASYNEQFF. The CDR3 bases are TGCGCCAGCAGCCTCAATACAGGGGCCTCCTACAATGAGCAGTTCTTC.

The chain combines TRBV7-3 with TRBJ2-3; 11 nucleotides agree with TRBD2. Germline CDR1 reads SGHTA; CDR2 reads FQGTGA. Losses at the gene ends were 5 bases for V and 1 base for J; bases not matched to a gene: 8. The CDR3 runs to 17 residues. CDR3 coding DNA: TGTGCCAGCAGCGCCGCCGGGACTAGCGGCGGCACAGATACGCAGTATTTT. This sequence encodes CASSAAGTSGGTDTQYF.

This clonotype was counted ten times or more. The CDR3 nucleotides are TGCAGCGTTGGTACTAGCTCCGCTGAAGCTTTCTTT. This codes for CSVGTSSAEAFF. The chain joins TRBV29-1 to TRBJ1-1; D is undetermined. The CDR3 runs 12 residues. The germline CDR1 and CDR2 sequences are SQVTM and ANQGSEA. V was pared by 4 bases and J by 6 bases, with 12 bases between.